These 11 T cell receptor beta chains were all obtained from the same sample, sequenced in a study of cytomegalovirus exposure and HLA in healthy donors. It was with 60 Vbeta and 13 Jbeta primers that the PCR ran. Profiling relied on immunoSEQ multiplex PCR, and the TCRdb table lists in-frame clones only, not all of them. This sample has about 300,000 clones; more than 80% occur once, and the top ten carry around 4%. The sample consisted of PBMCs. These receptor sequences come from a man in his forties in good health and CMV-seropositive.

This chain uses TRBV19 with TRBJ2-5; TRBD1 aligns across 8 bases. V shed 3 bases, J shed 5 bases, and the junction held 5 bases outside the gene matches. The CDR3 has 14 residues. CDR1 and CDR2 from the germline V gene are LNHDA and SQIVND (reference sequence). This CDR3 is CASSMRTGSETQYF. The CDR3 DNA reads TGTGCCAGTAGTATGAGGACAGGGTCTGAGACCCAGTACTTC.

The J gene is TRBJ2-7, the V gene TRBV2; 7 nucleotides match TRBD1. V was pared by 3 bases and J by 3 bases, with 8 bases of the junction left unmatched. Per the germline V gene, CDR1 is SNHLY and CDR2 is FYNNEI. The CDR3 length is 15 residues. The CDR3 nucleotides read TGTGCCAGCAGTGATATTGACAGGGTGAGCTACGAGCAGTACTTC. This gives the protein CASSDIDRVSYEQYF.

The gene calls are TRBV7-9 and TRBJ2-5; D is uncertain. The CDR3 has 13 amino acids. The ends were cut back, 8 bases at V and 1 base at J, with 11 bases in the middle. The V gene's germline CDR1 is SEHNR and CDR2 FQNEAQ (reference sequence). The CDR3 sequence: CASLPVLQETQYF. DNA of the CDR3: TGTGCCAGCCTCCCGGTCCTCCAAGAGACCCAGTACTTC.

This clone was detected once. The J gene is TRBJ2-7, the V gene TRBV5-1; TRBD1 might be the D (6 bases). Germline loops: CDR1 SGHRS, CDR2 YFSETQ. The CDR3 covers 16 residues. The V and J ends lost 1 base and 5 bases respectively, with 19 bases between them. The CDR3 bases are TGCGCCAGCAGCTTGAATCCAGGGGTCCTGAGGAACGAGCAGTACTTC. It is translated as CASSLNPGVLRNEQYF.

A few counts support this clone. This chain connects TRBV27 to TRBJ2-7; TRBD1 aligns across 11 bases. Germline V gene sequence: CDR1 MNHEY, CDR2 SMNVEV (reference sequence). This CDR3 spans 15 amino acids. Germline trimming cut 5 bases from V and 4 bases from J; bases unmatched to any gene: 7. The CDR3 reads CASSLRDRGVYEQYF. The CDR3 coding sequence is TGTGCCAGCAGTCTCCGGGACAGGGGGGTTTACGAGCAGTACTTC.

The chain couples TRBV11-2 to TRBJ2-7; 8 bases fit TRBD2. CDR3 length: 15 residues. V was clipped by 0 bases and J by 2 bases; unmatched bases: 3. CDR1 and CDR2 from the germline V gene are SGHAT and FQNNGV. CDR3 sequence (DNA): TGTGCCAGCAGCTTAGATGCGGGAGGCCCCTACGAGCAGTACTTC. Translation gives CASSLDAGGPYEQYF.

The V and J genes are TRBV30 and TRBJ1-5; possibly TRBD1 for D (6 bases). Per the germline V gene, CDR1 is GTSNPN and CDR2 is SVGIG (reference sequence). The V and J ends lost 2 bases and 7 bases respectively, with 12 bases between them. The CDR3 loop spans 13 amino acids. In DNA, the CDR3 is TGTGCCTGGAGTCCAGGACAGTACCAGCCCCAGCATTTT. Translation: CAWSPGQYQPQHF.

The genes are TRBV30 and TRBJ1-5; tentative D call: TRBD1 (6 bases). Germline V gene data show CDR1 as GTSNPN and CDR2 as SVGIG (reference sequence). The CDR3 runs 14 residues. The ends were cut back, 0 bases at V and 6 bases at J, with 12 bases in the middle. The CDR3 DNA follows: TGTGCCTGGAGTGTATTTCAGGGGTCTCAGCCCCAGCATTTT. Its translation: CAWSVFQGSQPQHF.

This clone was detected once. The chain uses TRBV28 and TRBJ2-7, with 10 bases aligning to TRBD2. The trim removed 3 bases at V and 0 bases at J, leaving 8 bases unmatched. CDR3 length: 17 amino acids. The germline gives CDR1 MDHEN, CDR2 SYDVKM. The CDR3 spells CASSFPAASGSSYEQYF. In nucleotides, the CDR3 is TGTGCCAGCAGTTTCCCCGCGGCTAGCGGGAGCTCCTACGAGCAGTACTTC.

CDR3 nucleotide sequence: TGTGCCAGCAGTGAAGCGCCCTACCCCAGGGTCCACTACGAGCAGTACTTC. Translated: CASSEAPYPRVHYEQYF. The chain joins TRBV6-1 to TRBJ2-7; weak D call: TRBD1 (5 bases). Germline-derived CDR1 and CDR2 are MNHNS and SASEGT. This CDR3 has 17 amino acids. Trimming pared 0 bases from V and 3 bases from J, leaving 18 bases between.

This chain connects TRBV27 to TRBJ2-3; 10 bases line up with TRBD2. This CDR3 spans 17 amino acids. V lost 2 bases and J lost 4; bases outside the gene matches: 9. Per the germline V gene, CDR1 is MNHEY and CDR2 is SMNVEV (reference sequence). CDR3 nucleotides: TGTGCCAGCAGTTTACAGGGGGCTAGCGGGAGCCCAGATACGCAGTATTTT. Translation gives CASSLQGASGSPDTQYF.